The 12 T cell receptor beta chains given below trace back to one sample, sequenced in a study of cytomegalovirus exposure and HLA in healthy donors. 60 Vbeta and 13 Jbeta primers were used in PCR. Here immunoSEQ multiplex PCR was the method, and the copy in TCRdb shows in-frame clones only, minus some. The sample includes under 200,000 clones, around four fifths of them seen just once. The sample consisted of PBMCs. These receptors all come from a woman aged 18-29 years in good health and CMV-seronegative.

CDR3 coding DNA: TGCGCCAGCTCCCCTACAACAGGGATCTCCTACGAGCAGTACTTC. Protein: CASSPTTGISYEQYF. This chain uses TRBV5-1 with TRBJ2-7, with D tentatively TRBD1 (6 bases). CDR3 length equals 15 residues. V was shortened by 7 bases and J by 0 bases, with 17 bases between the two germline ends. The germline CDR1 and CDR2 sequences are SGHRS and YFSETQ.

The CDR3 region has the DNA TGTGCCAGTGCGAAACAGGGTAACTATGGCTACACCTTC. Translation: CASAKQGNYGYTF. This chain links TRBV19 with TRBJ1-2; D possibly corresponds to TRBD1 (6 bases). The germline V gene has CDR1 LNHDA and CDR2 SQIVND (reference sequence). Trimming took 8 bases from V and 1 from J, leaving 11 bases between them. The CDR3 length is 13 residues.

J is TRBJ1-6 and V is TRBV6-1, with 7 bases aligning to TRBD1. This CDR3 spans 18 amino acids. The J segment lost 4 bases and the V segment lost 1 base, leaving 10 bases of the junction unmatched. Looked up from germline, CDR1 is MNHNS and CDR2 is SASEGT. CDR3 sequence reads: CASSEEVMAGGYNSPLHF. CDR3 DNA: TGTGCCAGCAGTGAAGAAGTCATGGCAGGGGGTTATAATTCACCCCTCCACTTT.

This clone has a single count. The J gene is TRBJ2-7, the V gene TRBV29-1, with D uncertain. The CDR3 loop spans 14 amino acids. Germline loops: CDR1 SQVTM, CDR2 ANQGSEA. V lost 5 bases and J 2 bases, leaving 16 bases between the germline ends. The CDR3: CSVQPTKLTYEQYF. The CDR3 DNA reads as TGCAGCGTTCAACCCACTAAACTTACCTACGAGCAGTACTTC.

Here the CDR3 DNA reads TGTGCCAGCAGTGAAAGGGTGGGGGCCTTATATGGCTACACCTTC. It specifies CASSERVGALYGYTF. The chain employs TRBV2 and TRBJ1-2; possibly TRBD1 for D (6 bases). The germline V gene has CDR1 SNHLY and CDR2 FYNNEI. Trimming took 2 bases from V and 5 from J, leaving 15 bases between them. This CDR3 is 15 amino acids long.

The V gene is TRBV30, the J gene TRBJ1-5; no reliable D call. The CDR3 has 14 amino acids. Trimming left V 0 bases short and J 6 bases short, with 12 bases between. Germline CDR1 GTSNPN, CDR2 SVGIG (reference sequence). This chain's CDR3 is CAWSVGARAQPQHF. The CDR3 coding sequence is TGTGCCTGGAGTGTAGGCGCGCGGGCTCAGCCCCAGCATTTT.

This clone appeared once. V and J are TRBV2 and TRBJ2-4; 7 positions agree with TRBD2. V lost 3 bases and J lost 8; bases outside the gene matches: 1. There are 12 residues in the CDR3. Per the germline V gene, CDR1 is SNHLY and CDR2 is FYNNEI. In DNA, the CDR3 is TGTGCCAGCAGTGAGGGGGGGGACATTCAGTACTTC. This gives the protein CASSEGGDIQYF.

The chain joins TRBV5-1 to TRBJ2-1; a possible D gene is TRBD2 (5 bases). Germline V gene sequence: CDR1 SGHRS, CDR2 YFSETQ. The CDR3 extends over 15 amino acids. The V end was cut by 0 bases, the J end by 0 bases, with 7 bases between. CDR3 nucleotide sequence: TGCGCCAGCAGCTTGGCCACTAGCTCCTACAATGAGCAGTTCTTC. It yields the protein CASSLATSSYNEQFF.

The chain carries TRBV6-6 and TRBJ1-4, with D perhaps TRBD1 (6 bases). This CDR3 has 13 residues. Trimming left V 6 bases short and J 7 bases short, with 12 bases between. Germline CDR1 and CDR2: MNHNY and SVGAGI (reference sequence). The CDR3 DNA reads TGTGCCAGCAGGCAGGGGCAGGGTGAAAAACTGTTTTTT. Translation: CASRQGQGEKLFF.

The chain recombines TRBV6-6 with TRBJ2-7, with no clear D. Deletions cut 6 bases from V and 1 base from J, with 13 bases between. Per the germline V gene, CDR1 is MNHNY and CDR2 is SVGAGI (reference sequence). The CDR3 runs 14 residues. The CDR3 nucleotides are TGTGCCAGCAGGAACCACAGCTTATCCTACGAGCAGTACTTC. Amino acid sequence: CASRNHSLSYEQYF.

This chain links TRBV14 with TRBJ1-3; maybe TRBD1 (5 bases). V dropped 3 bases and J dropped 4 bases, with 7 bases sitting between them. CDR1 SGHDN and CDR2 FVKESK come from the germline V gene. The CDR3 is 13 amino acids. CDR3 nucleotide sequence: TGTGCCAGCAGCCAGTGGACAGGAAACACCATATATTTT. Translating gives CASSQWTGNTIYF.

Here the CDR3 DNA reads TGCGCCAGCAGCTCCGGACAGGGACGAGAGCAGTTCTTC. Protein sequence: CASSSGQGREQFF. The chain joins TRBV5-1 to TRBJ2-1; 8 nucleotides match TRBD1. Trimming at V came to 3 bases and at J to 10 bases, leaving 6 bases not matched to a gene. The CDR3 has 13 amino acids. CDR1 and CDR2 from the germline V gene are SGHRS and YFSETQ. The whole variable domain, filled in from reference TRBV5-1 and TRBJ2-1, reads KAGVTQTPRYLIKTRGQQVTLSCSPISGHRSVSWYQQTPGQGLQFLFEYFSETQRNKGNFPGRFSGRQFSNSRSEMNVSTLELGDSALYLCASSSGQGREQFFGPGTRLTVL.